A selection of T cell receptor beta chains follows, all from one sample in a study of T cell changes during pregnancy in multiple sclerosis. Using immunoSEQ multiplex PCR, the repertoire was profiled, and TCRdb retains in-frame clones only, with some absent. The sample holds 85,000 to 100,000 clones, almost 95% seen once. Here the sequenced sample was peripheral blood, taken in the first trimester of pregnancy. The receptor set was obtained from a female donor with multiple sclerosis, enrolled in a pregnancy study. Each CDR3 is given with its conserved first and last residue. The order of the fields is D gene, J gene, V gene, clone size, CDR3 DNA, CDR3 protein. D genes are given only for firm matches. Clone sizes are given selectively: once, few, many, or a class where the clone is expanded.

- | TRBJ1-1 | TRBV28 | - | TGTGCCAGCAGGATGGACAGTTGGAACACTGAAGCTTTCTTT | CASRMDSWNTEAFF
- | TRBJ2-7 | TRBV7-2 | - | TGTGCCAGCAGCATGTCGACAGGCCAGTCCTACGAGCAGTACTTC | CASSMSTGQSYEQYF
- | TRBJ2-3 | TRBV5-6 | - | TGTGCCAGCAGCTTTCTTCGCGGGAAGAACACAGATACGCAGTATTTT | CASSFLRGKNTDTQYF
TRBD1 | TRBJ1-1 | TRBV6-5 | - | TGTGCCAGCAGAGCTACAGGGGGCGCCTTCTGGGCTTTCTTT | CASRATGGAFWAFF
TRBD2 | TRBJ2-1 | TRBV28 | - | TGTGCCAGCAGTTCTAGCGGGGTTTACAATGAGCAGTTCTTC | CASSSSGVYNEQFF
TRBD1 | TRBJ2-7 | TRBV7-8 | - | TGTGCCAGCAGCTCTAGTGCCAGGGGGCGGCCCGATGGGAGGAACGAGCAGTACTTC | CASSSSARGRPDGRNEQYF
- | TRBJ2-7 | TRBV19 | once | TGTGCCAGTAGTATAGCCGGGAGTAGTTTCTACGAGCAGTACTTC | CASSIAGSSFYEQYF
TRBD1 | TRBJ2-2 | TRBV28 | - | TGTGCCAGCAGTTTTGGGGACAGGGGTGGAGTGAGGGAGCTGTTTTTT | CASSFGDRGGVRELFF
- | TRBJ2-5 | TRBV5-4 | - | TGTGCCAGCAGCACGGAGGCGGCCGGGGGGACCCAGTACTTC | CASSTEAAGGTQYF
- | TRBJ2-7 | TRBV6-5 | - | TGTGCCAGCAGTCGCCTAGCGCAGTGGTACGAGCAGTACTTC | CASSRLAQWYEQYF
TRBD1 | TRBJ2-7 | TRBV7-6 | - | TGTGCCAGCAGCTATGGGGACAGGGTCTACGAGCAGTACTTC | CASSYGDRVYEQYF
TRBD1 | TRBJ2-5 | TRBV11-2 | - | TGTGCCAGCAGCTTAGATCGGTGGACAGGAGAGACCCAGTACTTC | CASSLDRWTGETQYF
- | TRBJ1-5 | TRBV15 | - | TGTGCCACCAGCAGAGATGGGACAATAGGACAGCCCCAGCATTTT | CATSRDGTIGQPQHF
TRBD1 | TRBJ1-1 | TRBV5-1 | - | TGCGCCAGCAGCTTCACCCAGGGGGCCATGAACACTGAAGCTTTCTTT | CASSFTQGAMNTEAFF
TRBD2 | TRBJ2-7 | TRBV28 | - | TGTGCCAGCAGTTTACGGCGGGGGAGCTCCTACGAGCAGTACTTC | CASSLRRGSSYEQYF
- | TRBJ2-3 | TRBV5-4 | - | TGTGCCAGCAGCCCGAGGCGGGGTGTAACAGATACGCAGTATTTT | CASSPRRGVTDTQYF
TRBD2 | TRBJ2-7 | TRBV27 | once | TGTGCCAGCAGTCCAACTAGCGGGATAACCTACGAGCAGTACTTC | CASSPTSGITYEQYF
- | TRBJ2-2 | TRBV11-2 | - | TGTGCCAGCAGCTTGGGGGACTTAGTTACCGGGGAGCTGTTTTTT | CASSLGDLVTGELFF
TRBD1 | TRBJ1-2 | TRBV9 | - | TGTGCCAGCAGCGCCTACACCGGGACAGGGTTGGGAGGCTACACCTTC | CASSAYTGTGLGGYTF
- | TRBJ2-2 | TRBV9 | once | TGTGCCAGCAGCGGCCCCCTGGGCAGGCCGAACACCGGGGAGCTGTTTTTT | CASSGPLGRPNTGELFF
TRBD1 | TRBJ2-2 | TRBV19 | - | TGTGCCAGTAGTATAGGGACAGGGAAAAACACCGGGGAGCTGTTTTTT | CASSIGTGKNTGELFF
- | TRBJ1-3 | TRBV23-1 | - | TGCGCCAGCAGTCAATCTAGAGGAAACACCATATATTTT | CASSQSRGNTIYF
- | TRBJ1-1 | TRBV21-1 | - | TGTGCCAGCAGCCCACCCCCGGACAGTAGAAACACTGAAGCTTTCTTT | CASSPPPDSRNTEAFF
- | TRBJ1-1 | TRBV18 | - | TGTGCCAGCTCACCACAGGGGTGGCCAGGGCTTAGTACTGAAGCTTTCTTT | CASSPQGWPGLSTEAFF
- | TRBJ2-1 | TRBV7-2 | - | TGTGCCAGCACCTACCATTCACTCCCAAATGAGCAGTTCTTC | CASTYHSLPNEQFF
- | TRBJ2-7 | TRBV6-5 | once | TGTGCCAGCAGGGAGAGACAGGGAGGCGCCTACGAGCAGTACTTC | CASRERQGGAYEQYF
TRBD1 | TRBJ2-3 | TRBV15 | - | TGTGCCACCAGCATACGGACAGGGATCACAGATACGCAGTATTTT | CATSIRTGITDTQYF
TRBD2 | TRBJ2-7 | TRBV14 | - | TGTGCCAGCAGCCTCCGGGGGGGACTAGCGGGACGCTACGAGCAGTACTTC | CASSLRGGLAGRYEQYF
- | TRBJ2-7 | TRBV27 | - | TGTGCCAGCAGTTTATCGGCGGCCCACGAGCAGTACTTC | CASSLSAAHEQYF
TRBD1 | TRBJ2-7 | TRBV19 | - | TGTGCCAGTAGTATCCGACAGGGGGCGTCTAACGAGCAGTACTTC | CASSIRQGASNEQYF
TRBD1 | TRBJ2-3 | TRBV5-4 | - | TGTGCCAGCAGCTGGATGGACAGGGGAGTCTCAGATACGCAGTATTTT | CASSWMDRGVSDTQYF
- | TRBJ1-1 | TRBV28 | - | TGTGCCAGCAGCTTCGGGAACACTGAAGCTTTCTTT | CASSFGNTEAFF
- | TRBJ2-2 | TRBV6-4 | - | TGTGCCAGCAGTAAGGAGATAAACACCGGGGAGCTGTTTTTT | CASSKEINTGELFF
TRBD1 | TRBJ2-3 | TRBV5-1 | once | TGCGCCAGCAGCTTGGCAGGGGGCGCGGATACGCAGTATTTT | CASSLAGGADTQYF
- | TRBJ2-1 | TRBV30 | - | TGTGCCTGGAGTGTACGGGGGAGTGGGGAGCAGTTCTTC | CAWSVRGSGEQFF
TRBD1 | TRBJ1-5 | TRBV19 | - | TGTGCCAGTAGTATAGGAGGGACAGGGGCCCGCCATCAGCCCCAGCATTTT | CASSIGGTGARHQPQHF
- | TRBJ2-7 | TRBV7-9 | - | TGTGCCAGCAGCTTAAGGGGCTACGAGCAGTACTTC | CASSLRGYEQYF
- | TRBJ2-1 | TRBV29-1 | - | TGCAGCGTTGACAACAGGGTAAATGAGCAGTTCTTC | CSVDNRVNEQFF
- | TRBJ2-7 | TRBV7-9 | once | TGTGCCAGCAGCTTATCGGGAGATTCAAGCGAGCAGTACTTC | CASSLSGDSSEQYF
TRBD1 | TRBJ1-4 | TRBV11-2 | - | TGTGCCAGCAGCGCCCGGACAGGGATAAGAGAAAAACTGTTTTTT | CASSARTGIREKLFF